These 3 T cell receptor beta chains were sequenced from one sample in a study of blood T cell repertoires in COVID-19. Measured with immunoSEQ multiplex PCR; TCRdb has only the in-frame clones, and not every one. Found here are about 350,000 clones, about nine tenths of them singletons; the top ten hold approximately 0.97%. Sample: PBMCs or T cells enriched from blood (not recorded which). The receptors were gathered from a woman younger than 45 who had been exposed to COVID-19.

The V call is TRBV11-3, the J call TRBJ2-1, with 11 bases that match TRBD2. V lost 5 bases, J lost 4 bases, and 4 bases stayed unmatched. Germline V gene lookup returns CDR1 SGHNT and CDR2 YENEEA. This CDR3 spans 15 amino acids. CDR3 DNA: TGTGCCAGCAGCGGCACTAGCGGGAGTTACAATGAGCAGTTCTTC. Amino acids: CASSGTSGSYNEQFF.

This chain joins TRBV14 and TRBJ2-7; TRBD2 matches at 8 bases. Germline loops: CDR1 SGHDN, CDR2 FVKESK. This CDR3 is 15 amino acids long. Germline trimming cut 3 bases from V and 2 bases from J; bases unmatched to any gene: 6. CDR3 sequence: CASSQFSGGAYEQYF. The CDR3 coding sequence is TGTGCCAGCAGCCAGTTCTCGGGAGGGGCCTACGAGCAGTACTTC. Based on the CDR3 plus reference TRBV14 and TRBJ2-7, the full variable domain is EAGVTQFPSHSVIEKGQTVTLRCDPISGHDNLYWYRRVMGKEIKFLLHFVKESKQDESGMPNNRFLAERTGGTYSTLKVQPAELEDSGVYFCASSQFSGGAYEQYFGPGTRLTVT.

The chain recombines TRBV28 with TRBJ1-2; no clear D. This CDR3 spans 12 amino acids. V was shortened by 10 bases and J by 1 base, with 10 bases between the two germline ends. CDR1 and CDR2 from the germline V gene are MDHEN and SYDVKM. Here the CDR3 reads CAIGGINYGYTF. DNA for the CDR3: TGTGCCATAGGAGGAATTAACTATGGCTACACCTTC.